What follows are 21 T cell receptor beta chains derived from one specimen sequenced in a study of T cells after yellow fever vaccination. TCRdb recomputed calls from the 5' RACE reads with MiXCR, one row per CDR3 protein. This table has 300,000 to 350,000 distinct CDR3 sequences, 3% to 4.5% appearing once. Source: PBMCs, taken 5 days after the yellow fever booster vaccination. Receptors originate from a man younger than 35 who received the YFV17D yellow fever vaccine.

The genes are TRBV18 and TRBJ2-3; no firm D call. CDR3 length: 17 residues. V was shortened by 3 bases and J by 2 bases, with 18 bases between the two germline ends. Germline CDR1 and CDR2: KGHSH and LQKENI. The CDR3 bases are TGTGCCAGCTCACCCGTGGTAGGGTCAGACAACACAGATACGCAGTATTTT. The encoded protein is CASSPVVGSDNTDTQYF. The full variable domain, its missing parts supplied by reference TRBV18 and TRBJ2-3, is NAGVMQNPRHLVRRRGQEARLRCSPMKGHSHVYWYRQLPEEGLKFMVYLQKENIIDESGMPKERFSAEFPKEGPSILRIQQVVRGDSAAYFCASSPVVGSDNTDTQYFGPGTRLTVL.

This clonotype was seen ten or more times. The V call is TRBV6-2 or TRBV6-3, the J call TRBJ2-1, with 9 bases aligning to TRBD2. The V segment lost 4 bases and the J segment 0 bases; nucleotides outside the gene matches: 1. The CDR3 runs 15 residues. Germline V lookup: CDR1 MNHEY, CDR2 SVGEGT. CDR3 in amino acids: CASSLTSGSYNEQFF. Written as DNA, the CDR3 is TGTGCCAGCAGTTTGACTAGCGGCTCCTACAATGAGCAGTTCTTC.

This clonotype was seen at least ten times. The chain uses TRBV12-3 or TRBV12-4 and TRBJ2-7; tentatively, D is TRBD1 (6 bases). This CDR3 is built from 13 residues. V was shortened by 6 bases and J by 6 bases, with 15 bases between the two germline ends. This chain's CDR3 is CASRSHREGEQYF. CDR3 DNA sequence: TGTGCCAGCAGGTCGCACAGGGAAGGCGAGCAGTACTTC.

This clonotype was observed many times. The chain has TRBV12-3 or TRBV12-4 and TRBJ1-6, with a possible D match to TRBD1 (5 bases). The CDR3 extends over 14 amino acids. Trimming pared 2 bases from V and 8 bases from J, leaving 10 bases between. The chain's CDR3 is CASSLLGGDSPLHF. DNA of the CDR3: TGTGCCAGCAGTTTATTGGGAGGGGATTCACCCCTCCACTTT.

This clonotype appeared a few times. The rearrangement joins TRBV19 to TRBJ1-1, with D perhaps matching TRBD1 (6 bases). CDR3 length equals 14 residues. Between the trimmed V and J ends, which lost 6 bases and 3 bases, there was a span of 14 bases. Germline CDR1 and CDR2: LNHDA and SQIVND (reference sequence). CDR3 protein: CASRLRAGDTEAFF. CDR3 DNA: TGTGCCAGTAGGTTGAGGGCAGGGGACACTGAAGCTTTCTTT. Variable domain in full (rest from reference TRBV19 and TRBJ1-1): DGGITQSPKYLFRKEGQNVTLSCEQNLNHDAMYWYRQDPGQGLRLIYYSQIVNDFQKGDIAEGYSVSREKKESFPLTVTSAQKNPTAFYLCASRLRAGDTEAFFGQGTRLTVV.

Many counts were recorded for this clonotype. The genes are TRBV6-1 and TRBJ2-1; D is undetermined. There are 14 residues in the CDR3. Trimming cost V 7 bases and J 10 bases, with 20 bases left between them. The V gene's germline CDR1 is MNHNS and CDR2 SASEGT. The CDR3 region has the DNA TGTGCCAGCATGAGACCCGAGAACTTGGGGGAGCAGTTCTTC. It encodes CASMRPENLGEQFF.

There are a few counts of this clonotype. This sequence joins TRBV7-2 and TRBJ1-3; no reliable D call. The CDR3 covers 16 residues. The V end lost 5 bases, the J end lost 0 bases, and 14 bases lay between the germline ends. Germline lookup yields CDR1 SGHTA and CDR2 FQGNSA. As DNA, the CDR3 is TGTGCCAGCAGCCCGAACGCCAGGCACTCTGGAAACACCATATATTTT. Protein product: CASSPNARHSGNTIYF. Full variable domain (rest looked up from reference TRBV7-2 and TRBJ1-3): GAGVSQSPSNKVTEKGKDVELRCDPISGHTALYWYRQSLGQGLEFLIYFQGNSAPDKSGLPSDRFSAERTGGSVSTLTIQRTQQEDSAVYLCASSPNARHSGNTIYFGEGSWLTVV.

There are a few counts of this clonotype. This chain connects TRBV12-3 or TRBV12-4 to TRBJ2-5; D not resolved. The CDR3 contains 15 residues. With 0 bases removed from V and 1 base from J, the gap between germline ends came to 9 bases. This chain's CDR3 is CASSLAGAAQETQYF. CDR3 nucleotides: TGTGCCAGCAGTTTAGCGGGCGCAGCCCAAGAGACCCAGTACTTC.

There are many counts of this clonotype. One end of the junction fails to match germline, which may point to a read error. The V gene is TRBV18, the J gene TRBJ1-1, with 10 bases matching TRBD1. Germline-derived CDR1 and CDR2 are KGHSH and LQKENI. CDR3 size: 16 residues. Here the CDR3 DNA reads TGTGCCAGCTCTCGGACAGGGGGGGACTTGAACGCTGAAGCTTTCTTT. Translation gives CASSRTGGDLNAEAFF.

The chain is built from TRBV6-5 and TRBJ1-4; no firm D call. There are 13 residues in the CDR3. CDR1 is MNHEY, CDR2 SVGAGI, per germline. Trimming removed 6 bases at V and 4 bases at J, with 9 bases between. Here the CDR3 DNA reads TGTGCCAGCAGGGGCGGCAATAATGAAAAACTGTTTTTT. This gives the protein CASRGGNNEKLFF.

The table lists this clonotype with a count of one. The genes are TRBV6-2 or TRBV6-3 and TRBJ2-5, with 7 bases aligning to TRBD1. CDR3 length: 13 amino acids. Germline V gene lookup returns CDR1 MNHEY and CDR2 SVGEGT. Trimming took 6 bases from V and 5 from J; bases not matched to a gene: 6. The CDR3 DNA follows: TGTGCCAGCAGCCTCCAGGGGGTGGAGACCCAGTACTTC. Amino acids: CASSLQGVETQYF.

This clonotype showed up many times. This chain uses TRBV29-1 with TRBJ1-2; D is undetermined. Trimming cost V 4 bases and J 7 bases, with 16 bases left between them. The V gene's germline CDR1 is SQVTM and CDR2 ANQGSEA. This CDR3 region has 13 residues. The CDR3 DNA reads as TGCAGCGTTGTAGGACTCGAGGCGGGTGGCTACACCTTC. Translated: CSVVGLEAGGYTF.

This clonotype was detected ten times or more. The gene calls are TRBV20-1 and TRBJ2-5, with D perhaps TRBD1 (5 bases). The germline gives CDR1 DFQATT, CDR2 SNEGSKA (reference sequence). This CDR3 has 13 amino acids. Trimming removed 1 base from V and 2 bases from J, with 8 bases in between. CDR3 sequence: CSARGQSQETQYF. The CDR3 nucleotides read TGCAGTGCTAGAGGACAGTCTCAAGAGACCCAGTACTTC.

This clonotype has a count of ten or more. This sequence joins TRBV6-2 or TRBV6-3 and TRBJ1-1, with no clear D. The CDR3 runs 14 residues. Germline V lookup: CDR1 MNHEY, CDR2 SVGEGT. The germline V and J ends were trimmed by 2 bases and 5 bases, with 12 bases remaining between them. CDR3 coding DNA: TGTGCCAGCAGTTACGGGGTAGTGAGGACTGAAGCTTTCTTT. It translates to CASSYGVVRTEAFF.

Many counts were recorded for this clonotype. V and J are TRBV6-5 and TRBJ1-3; D call uncertain. CDR3 length: 13 amino acids. With 7 bases removed from V and 0 bases from J, the gap between germline ends came to 7 bases. Germline-derived CDR1 and CDR2 are MNHEY and SVGAGI. The CDR3 coding sequence is TGTGCCAGCATGAGCATCTCTGGAAACACCATATATTTT. This codes for CASMSISGNTIYF.

This clonotype has at least ten counts. The chain is built from TRBV27 and TRBJ1-1; D is perhaps TRBD1 (6 bases). The CDR3 is made up of 14 amino acids. The V gene lost 3 bases and the J gene lost 1 base, with 9 bases spanning the gap. Germline V lookup: CDR1 MNHEY, CDR2 SMNVEV (reference sequence). CDR3 residues: CASSLLTGNTEAFF. In DNA, the CDR3 is TGTGCCAGCAGTTTGCTGACAGGGAACACTGAAGCTTTCTTT.

This chain connects TRBV7-9 to TRBJ1-1; a weak D match, TRBD1 (6 bases). This CDR3 has 16 amino acids. Germline loops: CDR1 SEHNR, CDR2 FQNEAQ (reference sequence). Between the trimmed V and J ends, which lost 1 base and 0 bases, there was a span of 12 bases. The CDR3 loop reads CASSLGGQTLNTEAFF. The CDR3 coding sequence is TGTGCCAGCAGCTTAGGAGGACAGACCCTGAACACTGAAGCTTTCTTT.

This clonotype came up many times. The chain uses TRBV20-1 and TRBJ1-1, with 9 bases lining up with TRBD1. The CDR3 length is 14 residues. Germline trimming cut 3 bases from V and 3 bases from J; bases unmatched to any gene: 5. Germline CDR1 and CDR2: DFQATT and SNEGSKA (reference sequence). This CDR3 is CSASGTGPYTEAFF. CDR3 coding DNA: TGCAGTGCTAGCGGGACAGGGCCGTACACTGAAGCTTTCTTT.

This chain connects TRBV5-5 to TRBJ2-3; weak D call: TRBD2 (6 bases). There are 15 residues in the CDR3. Germline CDR1 is SGHKS and CDR2 is YYEKEE (reference sequence). V shed 2 bases and J shed 1 base, with 11 bases lying between them. Written as DNA, the CDR3 is TGTGCCAGCAGCTTTTCGGGGGAAGGCACAGATACGCAGTATTTT. Translated: CASSFSGEGTDTQYF. Combining the CDR3 with reference TRBV5-5 and TRBJ2-3 gives the whole variable domain DAGVTQSPTHLIKTRGQQVTLRCSPISGHKSVSWYQQVLGQGPQFIFQYYEKEERGRGNFPDRFSARQFPNYSSELNVNALLLGDSALYLCASSFSGEGTDTQYFGPGTRLTVL.

This clonotype was picked up many times. CDR3 amino acids: CASSLRQGADTQYF. The CDR3 DNA reads TGCGCCAGCAGCTTAAGACAGGGGGCAGATACGCAGTATTTT. This chain uses TRBV5-1 with TRBJ2-3; 9 bases are shared with TRBD1. CDR1 is SGHRS and CDR2 is YFSETQ in the germline V gene. Trimming at V came to 2 bases and at J to 4 bases, leaving 2 bases not matched to a gene. The CDR3 has 14 residues.

This clonotype was recorded once. A much larger clonotype is one base distant, so this may be a read error. J is TRBJ1-5 and V is TRBV6-6; possibly TRBD1 for D (6 bases). This CDR3 spans 14 amino acids. The germline CDR1 and CDR2 sequences are MNHNY and SVGAGI (reference sequence). Trimming left V 11 bases short and J 2 bases short, with 16 bases between. This CDR3 is CACKGGAGNQPQHF. CDR3 bases: TGTGCCTGCAAGGGGGGGGCGGGCAATCAGCCCCAGCATTTT.